The rows below give T cell receptor beta chains drawn from one sample of a study of Ad26.COV2.S vaccination and SARS-CoV-2 variants. The table came from immunoSEQ multiplex PCR; TCRdb's copy has only in-frame clones and leaves some out. Found here are hundreds of thousands of clones, 89% of them singletons; the top ten hold around 2.6%. The sequencing used peripheral blood, collected in a trial of Ad26.COV2.S vaccine versus placebo. The source is a person between 18 and 65 years old who received the Ad26.COV2.S COVID-19 vaccine or a placebo. The CDR3 runs from the conserved cysteine through the conserved F or W. D genes are given only for firm matches. Only part of the rows carry a size: once, few, many, or a class if the clone is expanded.

V gene	clone size	J gene	D gene	CDR3 protein	CDR3 DNA
TRBV29-1	-	TRBJ2-2	-	CSLKTQNTGELFF	TGCAGCCTTAAGACCCAAAACACCGGGGAGCTGTTTTTT
TRBV11-2	once	TRBJ1-1	-	CASSLVVGEFTEAFF	TGTGCCAGCAGCTTAGTGGTAGGTGAATTCACTGAAGCTTTCTTT
TRBV19	-	TRBJ1-5	-	CASSIRDGGPQHF	TGTGCCAGTAGTATACGTGACGGGGGGCCCCAGCATTTT
TRBV5-4	-	TRBJ1-2	-	CASSRETSANYGYTF	TGTGCCAGCAGCCGGGAGACCTCGGCAAACTATGGCTACACCTTC
TRBV24-1	-	TRBJ2-7	TRBD1	CATSDETGKGSYEQYF	TGTGCCACCAGTGATGAGACAGGGAAGGGCTCCTACGAGCAGTACTTC
TRBV11-2	-	TRBJ2-3	-	CASSSGRESTDTQYF	TGTGCCAGCAGCTCCGGACGGGAAAGCACAGATACGCAGTATTTT
TRBV10-3	-	TRBJ2-5	TRBD1	CAISESRGTGEETQYF	TGTGCCATCAGTGAGTCAAGGGGGACAGGGGAAGAGACCCAGTACTTC
TRBV11-2	-	TRBJ2-1	TRBD2	CASSRLAAPNEQFF	TGTGCCAGCAGCCGACTAGCGGCCCCCAATGAGCAGTTCTTC
TRBV19	-	TRBJ2-3	TRBD1	CASSTSTTGGITQYF	TGTGCCAGTAGTACATCAACCACAGGGGGGATAACGCAGTATTTT
TRBV27	-	TRBJ2-1	-	CASSLLRSPGNEQFF	TGTGCCAGCAGTTTATTAAGGAGCCCGGGGAATGAGCAGTTCTTC
TRBV2	-	TRBJ1-2	-	CASSPTPRWGYTF	TGTGCCAGCAGTCCGACCCCGCGCTGGGGCTACACCTTC
TRBV4-1	-	TRBJ2-2	-	CASSQGSRVAGELFF	TGCGCCAGCAGCCAAGGTAGTCGGGTGGCCGGGGAGCTGTTTTTT
TRBV7-2	-	TRBJ2-1	-	CASSLAGLGGEQFF	TGTGCCAGCAGCTTAGCGGGACTTGGGGGCGAGCAGTTCTTC
TRBV7-9	-	TRBJ2-2	-	CASSLTSSPVGELFF	TGTGCCAGCAGCTTAACGTCCAGCCCGGTCGGGGAGCTGTTTTTT
TRBV3-1/TRBV3-2	-	TRBJ2-3	-	CASSLRDTQYF	TGTGCCAGCAGCCTAAGAGATACGCAGTATTTT
TRBV2	-	TRBJ2-2	-	CASSEENTGELFF	TGTGCCAGCAGTGAAGAGAACACCGGGGAGCTGTTTTTT
TRBV28	-	TRBJ1-5	-	CASSLHLSRDQPQHF	TGTGCCAGCAGTTTACACCTCAGCCGGGATCAGCCCCAGCATTTT
TRBV6-2/TRBV6-3	once	TRBJ1-5	TRBD1	CASSSRTGRYVQPQHF	TGTGCCAGCAGTTCCCGGACAGGGAGGTACGTTCAGCCCCAGCATTTT